The clone carrying this TCR beta chain came up a few times. This entry comes from a study of blood T cell repertoires in COVID-19. Study as a whole: Sites in the United States, Italy and Spain provided acute and convalescent COVID-19 samples.

This CDR3 region has 13 residues. Germline V CDR1 and CDR2: SGDLS, YYNGEE. Deletions cut 3 bases from V and 10 bases from J, with 13 bases between. Original processing notes: Reference gene primers were amplified, and this amplification served to estimate nucleated cell counts. Assay used: immunoSEQ multiplex PCR; TCRdb lists only in-frame clones, some missing. V and J calls and clone size are copied from that table; D and trimming were computed from the DNA. The table includes under 250,000 clones, under 90% detected once. The sample consisted of peripheral blood. The V gene is TRBV9, the J gene TRBJ2-2, with a weak D call TRBD1 (5 bases). The sequence was obtained from a man between 45 and 60 years old with COVID-19, enrolled during active disease. CDR3 sequence: CASSGSDSEELFF. For the CDR3, the DNA is TGTGCCAGCAGCGGGAGCGACAGCGAGGAGCTGTTTTTT.